These 2 T cell receptor beta chains were sequenced from one sample in a study of blood T cell repertoires in COVID-19. Data came from immunoSEQ multiplex PCR; TCRdb stores just in-frame clones and leaves some out. The sample carries tens of thousands of clones, roughly 85% recorded once. Sequenced sample: peripheral blood. These TCRs come from a woman aged 70-85 years in a cohort sampled during active COVID-19.

V gene TRBV28 combines with J gene TRBJ1-5, with D possibly being TRBD1 (6 bases). Germline values: CDR1 MDHEN, CDR2 SYDVKM. The CDR3 sequence is 14 residues long. The V end lost 3 bases, the J end lost 4 bases, and 10 bases lay between the germline ends. CDR3 in amino acids: CASSLGAENQPQHF. The CDR3 coding sequence is TGTGCCAGCAGTTTGGGGGCTGAGAATCAGCCCCAGCATTTT. Looking up the rest from reference TRBV28 and TRBJ1-5 gives the full variable domain: DVKVTQSSRYLVKRTGEKVFLECVQDMDHENMFWYRQDPGLGLRLIYFSYDVKMKEKGDIPEGYSVSREKKERFSLILESASTNQTSMYLCASSLGAENQPQHFGDGTRLSIL.

The chain uses TRBV7-9 and TRBJ2-1, with D possibly matching TRBD2 (6 bases). CDR1 and CDR2 from the germline V gene are SEHNR and FQNEAQ (reference sequence). The CDR3 extends over 14 amino acids. V gave up 1 base and J gave up 10 bases, with 14 bases separating them. The CDR3 loop reads CASSLVITSNEQFF. Here the CDR3 DNA reads TGTGCCAGCAGCTTAGTGATTACTAGCAACGAGCAGTTCTTC.